Shown below are 21 T cell receptor beta chains from a single sample sequenced in a study of blood T cells in healthy people across ages. A second roughly 6 to 11 cycle PCR used barcoded and J-beta primers. TCRdb ran MiXCR on the 5' RACE reads and lists one entry per CDR3 protein. The repertoire consists of 650,000 to 1,000,000 distinct CDR3 sequences, with about 37% occurring once and the leading ten covering under 15%. Sequenced material: blood. The receptors originated from a man between 18 and 35 years old in good health.

This clonotype was observed a single time. A much larger clone differs from this one at a single base, so this may be a read error. CDR3 loop: CASGETGGLAPTYNEQFF. CDR3 nucleotides: TGTGCCAGCGGCGAAACGGGGGGACTAGCGCCTACCTACAATGAGCAGTTCTTC. The chain employs TRBV6-2 or TRBV6-3 and TRBJ2-1, with TRBD2 identical over 10 bases. Germline lookup yields CDR1 MNHEY and CDR2 SVGEGT. The length of the CDR3 is 18 residues. After removal of 8 bases from V and 2 bases from J, the junction contained 15 bases not matched to a gene.

The V gene is TRBV6-2 or TRBV6-3, the J gene TRBJ1-3; D gene unclear. CDR1 and CDR2 from the germline V gene are MNHEY and SVGEGT. The CDR3 spans 17 residues. Trimming shortened V by 2 bases and J by 4 bases, and 18 bases separated the two germline ends. The CDR3 nucleotides read TGTGCCAGCAGTTACCCGACGGATGGATACACAGGAAACACCATATATTTT. Translation: CASSYPTDGYTGNTIYF.

This clonotype was found once. The chain is built from TRBV7-9 and TRBJ2-7, with 10 bases lining up with TRBD2. J was trimmed by 2 bases and V by 5 bases; bases with no gene match: 6. Germline loops: CDR1 SEHNR, CDR2 FQNEAQ (reference sequence). This CDR3 has 15 residues. The CDR3 DNA follows: TGTGCCAGCAGCCAAGGGACTAGCGACCCCTACGAGCAGTACTTC. Its translation: CASSQGTSDPYEQYF.

This clonotype was observed a few times. V gene TRBV20-1 combines with J gene TRBJ2-1; D unresolved. The V end was cut by 5 bases, the J end by 8 bases, with 16 bases between. This CDR3 comprises 13 residues. CDR1 is DFQATT and CDR2 is SNEGSKA in the germline V gene (reference sequence). CDR3 DNA sequence: TGCAGTGCTGGCAATCGATTGGGCGATGAGCAGTTCTTC. Its translation is CSAGNRLGDEQFF.

This clonotype has ten or more counts. The rearrangement uses TRBV15 and TRBJ2-3, with 9 bases identical to TRBD2. Germline CDR1 and CDR2: LNHNV and YYDKDF (reference sequence). J lost 4 bases, V lost 5 bases, and 13 bases had no gene match. The CDR3 contains 17 residues. Here the CDR3 reads CATSWSGGGVVSDTQYF. The CDR3 DNA reads as TGTGCCACCAGCTGGTCGGGCGGGGGGGTAGTGTCAGATACGCAGTATTTT.

This chain links TRBV7-2 with TRBJ2-7; possible D gene TRBD1, 6 bases. CDR1 and CDR2 (germline): SGHTA, FQGNSA. This CDR3 is 15 amino acids long. Between the trimmed V and J ends, which lost 0 bases and 2 bases, there was a span of 11 bases. The CDR3 region is CASSLAPGVPYEQYF. The DNA for the CDR3 is TGTGCCAGCAGCTTAGCGCCAGGGGTCCCCTACGAGCAGTACTTC.

The rearrangement links TRBV29-1 to TRBJ2-7, with TRBD1 matching over 7 bases. The germline V gene has CDR1 SQVTM and CDR2 ANQGSEA. J lost 1 base, V lost 5 bases, and 2 bases had no gene match. The CDR3 extends over 12 amino acids. The CDR3 DNA follows: TGCAGCGTTACGGGACAGTCCTACGAGCAGTACTTC. Protein sequence: CSVTGQSYEQYF.

The sample holds a few counts of this clonotype. The chain uses TRBV5-5 and TRBJ1-1, with 8 bases identical to TRBD1. The CDR3 extends over 15 amino acids. The V gene's germline CDR1 is SGHKS and CDR2 YYEKEE (reference sequence). V shed 0 bases, J shed 2 bases, and the junction held 3 bases outside the gene matches. The CDR3 bases are TGTGCCAGCAGCTTGGATGACAGGGGCAACACTGAAGCTTTCTTT. As protein: CASSLDDRGNTEAFF.

This clonotype came up a few times. As DNA, the CDR3 is TGTGCCAGCAGCTTAGTGCCGGGGGGCAGCTCCTACGAGCAGTACTTC. Its protein product is CASSLVPGGSSYEQYF. The chain couples TRBV7-6 to TRBJ2-7; possible D gene TRBD2, 7 bases. Deletions cut 1 base from V and 0 bases from J, with 13 bases between. The CDR3 consists of 16 residues. Germline CDR1 and CDR2: SGHVS and FNYEAQ.

J is TRBJ2-7 and V is TRBV7-9; tentative D call: TRBD2 (5 bases). The J call may be in error: the DNA end matches TRBJ2-5 better. The CDR3 spans 15 residues. Germline CDR1 reads SEHNR; CDR2 reads FQNEAQ (reference sequence). The CDR3 DNA sequence: TGTGCCAGCAGCTTACTAGCCAGTCTCGGCGAGACCCAGTACTTC. Its protein is CASSLLASLGETQYF.

This clonotype was seen repeatedly, ten times or more. The gene calls are TRBV12-3 or TRBV12-4 and TRBJ2-1, with 7 bases matching TRBD2. The CDR3 length is 13 residues. With 0 bases clipped from V and 8 bases from J, the junction kept 1 base outside the gene matches. The CDR3 reads CASSLAGGYEQFF. CDR3 nucleotide sequence: TGTGCCAGCAGTTTAGCGGGGGGGTATGAGCAGTTCTTC.

V usage is TRBV6-2 or TRBV6-3 and J usage is TRBJ2-5, with 10 bases that match TRBD1. Germline loops: CDR1 MNHEY, CDR2 SVGEGT. Unmatched junction bases numbered 8, after V lost 5 bases and J lost 11 bases. The CDR3 has 13 amino acids. As DNA, the CDR3 is TGTGCCAGCAGTCCGACAGGGGGCAGTGAGCAGTACTTC. This gives the protein CASSPTGGSEQYF.

This clonotype was detected ten times or more. This sequence joins TRBV21-1 and TRBJ2-3; TRBD1 is taken as the D call from the table, unchecked against the DNA. TRBV21-1 has pseudogene status. This CDR3 contains 14 residues. CDR3: CASSKGQPSDTQYF. The CDR3 nucleotides read TGTGCCAGCAGCAAGGGACAGCCCTCAGATACGCAGTATTTT.

J is TRBJ1-2 and V is TRBV10-3; 7 bases line up with TRBD1. Per the germline V gene, CDR1 is ENHRY and CDR2 is SYGVKD. J gave up 6 bases and V 10 bases, and 17 bases lay outside the gene matches. The CDR3 contains 15 residues. The CDR3 bases are TGTGCCACCGGTGACCCCGTGCAGGGGGGCAATGGCTACACCTTC. It yields the protein CATGDPVQGGNGYTF.

The CDR3, as DNA: TGCGCCAGCAGCCAAGGACAGAACACCGGGGAGCTGTTTTTT. Protein: CASSQGQNTGELFF. The rearrangement links TRBV4-1 to TRBJ2-2, with D unresolved. Germline CDR1 reads MGHRA; CDR2 reads YSYEKL. V lost 1 base, J lost 1 base, and 4 bases lay in between. This CDR3 has 14 amino acids.

The V gene is TRBV7-9, the J gene TRBJ2-5, with TRBD1 matching over 8 bases. The DNA end is more similar to TRBJ2-7, so the J call may be wrong. Germline CDR1 and CDR2: SEHNR and FQNEAQ (reference sequence). This CDR3 comprises 16 residues. CDR3 protein: CASSLVVTGVIDEQYF. Here the CDR3 DNA reads TGTGCCAGCAGCTTAGTGGTGACAGGGGTCATCGACGAGCAGTACTTC.

To note about this clonotype: A single base separates this from a much larger clone, so it may be a read error. The V and J genes are TRBV14 and TRBJ2-1; D unclear. The CDR3 runs to 12 residues. Germline V gene data show CDR1 as SGHDN and CDR2 as FVKESK. The CDR3 spells CASAPYYKEQFF. The CDR3, as DNA: TGTGCCAGCGCCCCCTACTACAAGGAGCAGTTCTTC. Combining the CDR3 with reference TRBV14 and TRBJ2-1 gives the whole variable domain EAGVTQFPSHSVIEKGQTVTLRCDPISGHDNLYWYRRVMGKEIKFLLHFVKESKQDESGMPNNRFLAERTGGTYSTLKVQPAELEDSGVYFCASAPYYKEQFFGPGTRLTVL.

This clonotype was counted ten times or more. The chain is built from TRBV7-2 and TRBJ1-4; D ambiguous. The CDR3 has 15 residues. CDR1 is SGHTA, CDR2 FQGNSA, per germline. V was trimmed by 2 bases and J by 8 bases, leaving 15 bases between them. The CDR3 protein is CASSLSVDRGEKLFF. The CDR3 DNA is TGTGCCAGCAGCTTAAGTGTAGACCGAGGAGAAAAACTGTTTTTT.

The chain couples TRBV4-2 to TRBJ2-1; 13 positions match TRBD2. The junction had 12 bases not matched to a gene; V was cut back by 3 bases and J by 7 bases. Germline V lookup: CDR1 LGHNA, CDR2 YNFKEQ. CDR3 length equals 18 residues. CDR3: CASSQRGLAGPSVNEQFF. The CDR3 nucleotides are TGTGCCAGCAGCCAGAGGGGACTAGCGGGGCCTAGTGTAAATGAGCAGTTCTTC.

This chain joins TRBV14 and TRBJ2-2, with a possible D match to TRBD2 (7 bases). Deletions cut 6 bases from V and 6 bases from J, with 17 bases between. The CDR3 length is 15 residues. CDR1 and CDR2 (germline): SGHDN, FVKESK. CDR3 bases: TGTGCCAGCAGGAGGGACCGGGGGGCCTCCGGGGAGCTGTTTTTT. It is translated as CASRRDRGASGELFF.

The genes are TRBV18 and TRBJ1-1, with D unclear. This CDR3 is 14 amino acids long. V was pared by 1 base and J by 3 bases, with 9 bases between. Germline values: CDR1 KGHSH, CDR2 LQKENI. CDR3 in amino acids: CASSPRVWDTEAFF. As DNA, the CDR3 is TGTGCCAGCTCACCACGGGTGTGGGACACTGAAGCTTTCTTT. Based on the CDR3 plus reference TRBV18 and TRBJ1-1, the full variable domain is NAGVMQNPRHLVRRRGQEARLRCSPMKGHSHVYWYRQLPEEGLKFMVYLQKENIIDESGMPKERFSAEFPKEGPSILRIQQVVRGDSAAYFCASSPRVWDTEAFFGQGTRLTVV.